These T cell receptor beta chains were read from a single sample in a study of T-cell reconstitution after alpha-beta-depleted transplantation in children. TCRdb independently ran MiXCR on the PCR reads; one entry per CDR3 protein. The sample lists hundreds of thousands of distinct CDR3 sequences, 15% to 20% seen once, with around 43% in the top ten. Sequencing used PBMCs, mostly from graft donor cells, obtained 360 days after TCRalphabeta/CD19-depleted stem cell transplant. Every receptor here comes from a male patient under 10 years old who had a stem cell transplant for acute lymphoblastic leukemia, so the T cells may come from the graft donor. Each CDR3 is given with its conserved first and last residue. D genes are given only for firm matches. Size tells how often a clone was seen (once, few, many) or the class of an expanded clone, and some rows leave it out.

clone size | D gene | J gene | V gene | CDR3 protein | CDR3 DNA
- | - | TRBJ2-2 | TRBV19 | CASSIRAPPNTGELFF | TGTGCCAGTAGTATCCGAGCTCCACCTAACACCGGGGAGCTGTTTTTT
- | TRBD2 | TRBJ2-1 | TRBV6-4 | CASSRQGFFLAGGRSSYNEQFF | TGTGCCAGCAGTCGCCAGGGGTTTTTTCTAGCGGGAGGCCGTAGCTCCTACAATGAGCAGTTCTTC
few | - | TRBJ2-3 | TRBV11-2 | CASFGGAWTDTQYF | TGTGCCAGCTTCGGGGGCGCTTGGACAGATACGCAGTATTTT
- | - | TRBJ2-4 | TRBV4-1 | CASSQVGIPLAKNIQYF | TGCGCCAGCAGCCAAGTTGGAATACCACTAGCCAAAAACATTCAGTACTTC
few | - | TRBJ1-6 | TRBV12-3/TRBV12-4 | CASSLGQPNNSPLHF | TGTGCCAGCAGTTTAGGGCAGCCAAATAATTCACCCCTCCACTTT
few | - | TRBJ1-3 | TRBV5-1 | CASSVAPGSAGNTIYF | TGCGCCAGCAGCGTCGCTCCAGGTTCCGCTGGAAACACCATATATTTT
- | TRBD2 | TRBJ2-1 | TRBV4-3 | CASSQDTRLAGLNEQFF | TGCGCCAGCAGCCAAGATACCCGACTAGCGGGGCTTAATGAGCAGTTCTTC
few | - | TRBJ2-5 | TRBV4-3 | CASSQEGKREETQYF | TGCGCCAGCAGCCAAGAGGGCAAGAGGGAAGAGACCCAGTACTTC
few | - | TRBJ2-2 | TRBV9 | CASSGDGTGELFF | TGTGCCAGCAGTGGGGACGGCACCGGGGAGCTGTTTTTT
few | TRBD1 | TRBJ2-5 | TRBV7-3 | CASSADRVQETQYF | TGTGCCAGCAGCGCAGACAGGGTCCAAGAGACCCAGTACTTC
few | - | TRBJ2-2 | TRBV5-1 | CASSLWPAGELFF | TGCGCCAGCAGCTTATGGCCCGCCGGGGAGCTGTTTTTT
many | - | TRBJ2-5 | TRBV12-3/TRBV12-4 | CASSLKLGVRKETQYF | TGTGCCAGCAGTTTAAAATTAGGCGTTCGGAAAGAGACCCAGTACTTC
- | TRBD1 | TRBJ1-1 | TRBV2 | CASSDRGRSIEAFF | TGTGCCAGCAGTGACAGGGGGAGGTCCATTGAGGCTTTCTTT
few | - | TRBJ2-1 | TRBV7-3 | CASSRGTFSYNEQFF | TGTGCCAGCAGTAGGGGGACGTTCTCCTACAATGAGCAGTTCTTC
- | TRBD1 | TRBJ2-1 | TRBV7-9 | CASSTRTGHLNEQFF | TGTGCCAGCAGCACCCGGACAGGGCACCTTAATGAGCAGTTCTTC
- | - | TRBJ2-2 | TRBV20-1 | CSARNRKYSNTGELFF | TGCAGTGCTAGGAACAGGAAGTACTCGAACACCGGGGAGCTGTTTTTT
few | TRBD1 | TRBJ2-1 | TRBV28 | CASRSGGLPYNEQFF | TGTGCCAGCAGGTCAGGGGGCTTACCCTACAATGAGCAGTTCTTC